The 9 T cell receptor beta chains below come from one sample, sequenced in a study of shared clonotypes between healthy human individuals. The repertoire was sequenced with immunoSEQ multiplex PCR; TCRdb's copy has only in-frame clones and lacks some. The sample has about 480,000 clones, approximately 79% seen once. Sequencing input: PBMCs. Every receptor here comes from a woman aged 40 to 50 in good health. Some clones in this sample may be carry-over from other donors' samples.

The J gene is TRBJ2-7, the V gene TRBV2, with a weak D call TRBD1 (5 bases). Between the trimmed V and J ends, which lost 8 bases and 8 bases, there was a span of 16 bases. The CDR3 sequence is 12 residues long. Germline CDR1 and CDR2: SNHLY and FYNNEI. CDR3 loop: CASGSSQGKQYF. CDR3 sequence (DNA): TGTGCCAGCGGGTCGTCTCAGGGTAAGCAGTACTTC.

The chain has TRBV7-2 and TRBJ2-1; 9 positions agree with TRBD2. The CDR3 is 18 residues long. Trimming cost V 2 bases and J 9 bases; bases outside gene matches: 17. Per the germline V gene, CDR1 is SGHTA and CDR2 is FQGNSA. In DNA, the CDR3 is TGTGCCAGCAGCTTATCTATATGGGGTCTAGCGGGGCGGGGTGAGCAGTTCTTC. It is translated as CASSLSIWGLAGRGEQFF.

The J gene is TRBJ2-7, the V gene TRBV29-1; 13 nucleotides align to TRBD2. This CDR3 is built from 13 residues. Trimming at V came to 4 bases and at J to 6 bases, leaving 3 bases not matched to a gene. Germline lookup yields CDR1 SQVTM and CDR2 ANQGSEA. CDR3 amino acids: CSVGGLAGSEQYF. In DNA form, the CDR3 reads TGCAGCGTTGGGGGACTAGCGGGAAGCGAGCAGTACTTC.

This clone appeared a few times. The chain couples TRBV4-1 to TRBJ2-5, with 7 bases identical to TRBD2. In germline, CDR1 is MGHRA, CDR2 YSYEKL. This CDR3 has 14 residues. J lost 5 bases, V lost 0 bases, and 3 bases had no gene match. The CDR3 DNA sequence: TGCGCCAGCAGCCAAGATGGACTAGTCGAGACCCAGTACTTC. Encoded protein: CASSQDGLVETQYF.

Worth noting for this clone: A read error may produce the germline difference seen at one junction end. The V call is TRBV6-1, the J call TRBJ2-2, with 10 nucleotides matching TRBD1. The length of the CDR3 is 15 residues. Germline V gene sequence: CDR1 MNHNS, CDR2 SASEGT. CDR3 in amino acids: CASNEDRGRSGELFF. The CDR3 DNA follows: TGTGCCAGCAATGAAGACAGGGGGCGGTCCGGGGAGCTGTTTTTT.

This clone was observed a few times. The chain recombines TRBV7-9 with TRBJ1-2; the D gene is possibly TRBD1 (6 bases). V was clipped by 2 bases and J by 3 bases, with 22 bases between them. CDR1 is SEHNR, CDR2 FQNEAQ, per germline (reference sequence). The CDR3 loop spans 18 amino acids. CDR3 protein: CASSLRRGAAGEDYGYTF. In DNA form, the CDR3 reads TGTGCCAGCAGCTTAAGGAGGGGTGCGGCAGGGGAAGACTATGGCTACACCTTC.

V usage is TRBV20-1 and J usage is TRBJ1-1, with a possible D match to TRBD1 (5 bases). V was pared by 6 bases and J by 8 bases, with 13 bases between. The CDR3 has 11 residues. The V gene's germline CDR1 is DFQATT and CDR2 SNEGSKA (reference sequence). The CDR3 DNA is TGCAGTGCCGCGGGGCCCCAAGAAGCTTTCTTT. Residues: CSAAGPQEAFF.

The chain is built from TRBV19 and TRBJ2-7; no clear D. The germline gives CDR1 LNHDA, CDR2 SQIVND (reference sequence). V lost 1 base and J 2 bases, leaving 9 bases between the germline ends. The CDR3 is 14 amino acids. The CDR3 region has the DNA TGTGCCAGTAGTATAGGGACCGCAACCTACGAGCAGTACTTC. Its translation is CASSIGTATYEQYF.

The chain couples TRBV18 to TRBJ2-1; either TRBD1 or TRBD2 may supply D (5 bases each). Germline assignment: CDR1 KGHSH and CDR2 LQKENI. The CDR3 consists of 16 residues. V lost 1 base, J lost 9 bases, and 19 bases lay in between. The CDR3 sequence: CASSPRGGTWGSEQFF. The DNA of the CDR3 is TGTGCCAGCTCACCACGCGGCGGTACTTGGGGGAGTGAGCAGTTCTTC.